This T cell receptor beta chain stems from a study of shared clonotypes between healthy human individuals. As for the study in general: In total, the donors were two women and three men aged 18 to 49. CD4 naive and CD4 memory each took three plates per donor, while CD8 naive took two and CD8 memory one. General study results and limits: Sequencing depth was expected to affect clonotype sharing among donors. When naive CD4 clonotypes were compared across a handful of donors, approximately 5% were shared.

The CDR3 is 17 amino acids. Germline V gene sequence: CDR1 MDHEN, CDR2 SYDVKM. The V segment lost 6 bases and the J segment 6 bases; nucleotides outside the gene matches: 16. CD45RO-negative, CCR7-positively selected cells formed the naive CD8 fraction, excluding terminally differentiated effector memory CD45RA+ cells. Method: immunoSEQ multiplex PCR; TCRdb's copy keeps in-frame clones and lacks some. The data contain millions of clones, about 95% of them singletons. Of note for this clone: Its specificity is not known.

The V gene is TRBV28, the J gene TRBJ2-3; 9 bases line up with TRBD1. Sequencing used naive CD8+ T cells sorted from blood. The receptor's source is a man younger than 30 in good health. CDR3 nucleotides: TGTGCCAGCAGCCTACCACTCCGGACAGGGGCGGAGGATACGCAGTATTTT. Its protein is CASSLPLRTGAEDTQYF.